These 25 T cell receptor beta chains originate from one sample sequenced in a study of blood T cell repertoires in COVID-19. Repertoires were generated with immunoSEQ multiplex PCR, while TCRdb's copy carries only in-frame clones and drops some. The repertoire holds over 150,000 clones, with about 85% as singletons. The sample consisted of peripheral blood. The receptors here all came from a middle-aged man with acute or convalescent COVID-19.

CDR3 amino acids: CASSRSETGELFF. In DNA form, the CDR3 reads TGTGCCAGCAGCCGTAGTGAGACCGGGGAGCTGTTTTTT. The chain combines TRBV3-1 (or the pseudogene TRBV3-2) with TRBJ2-2; D not certain. V lost 4 bases and J 5 bases, leaving 8 bases between the germline ends. In germline, CDR1 is LGHDT, CDR2 YNNKEL (reference sequence). The CDR3 totals 13 residues.

This chain uses TRBV9 with TRBJ1-1, with TRBD1 matching over 8 bases. The germline V gene has CDR1 SGDLS and CDR2 YYNGEE. The CDR3 totals 19 residues. The V and J ends lost 0 bases and 6 bases, in that order; junction bases with no gene match: 19. The CDR3 sequence: CASSVEPAGSTGAFAEAFF. CDR3 in DNA: TGTGCCAGCAGCGTAGAACCCGCCGGTTCGACAGGGGCTTTCGCTGAAGCTTTCTTT.

V gene TRBV25-1 combines with J gene TRBJ1-1; TRBD1 matches at 9 bases. This CDR3 spans 13 amino acids. CDR1 is MGHDK and CDR2 is SYGVNS in the germline V gene. V gave up 5 bases and J gave up 10 bases; unmatched junction bases: 8. As DNA, the CDR3 is TGTGCCAGCAGTCCGGCAGGGACAGGGAGAGCTTTCTTT. This encodes CASSPAGTGRAFF.

The V call is TRBV18, the J call TRBJ2-2; D is ambiguous. This CDR3 has 13 residues. Per the germline V gene, CDR1 is KGHSH and CDR2 is LQKENI. Trimming left V 2 bases short and J 8 bases short, with 9 bases between. The CDR3 spells CASSPERRGELFF. DNA of the CDR3: TGTGCCAGCTCACCAGAAAGGAGAGGGGAGCTGTTTTTT.

This chain uses TRBV7-2 with TRBJ1-1, with TRBD1 matching 7 bases. Germline loops: CDR1 SGHTA, CDR2 FQGNSA. The CDR3 sequence is 16 residues long. The V segment lost 3 bases and the J segment 0 bases; nucleotides outside the gene matches: 7. The CDR3 spells CASSFNRGRVNTEAFF. The CDR3 DNA reads TGTGCCAGCAGCTTCAACAGGGGAAGAGTGAACACTGAAGCTTTCTTT.

The V and J genes are TRBV3-1 (or the pseudogene TRBV3-2) and TRBJ1-4; no reliable D call. V was pared by 0 bases and J by 6 bases, with 8 bases between. Looked up from germline, CDR1 is LGHDT and CDR2 is YNNKEL (reference sequence). This CDR3 comprises 14 residues. The CDR3 DNA is TGTGCCAGCAGCCAAGAGACGGGATATGAAAAACTGTTTTTT. It yields the protein CASSQETGYEKLFF.

The V gene is TRBV27, the J gene TRBJ2-5; 8 bases fit TRBD1. This CDR3 spans 18 amino acids. CDR1 and CDR2 from the germline V gene are MNHEY and SMNVEV (reference sequence). J gave up 5 bases and V 6 bases, and 20 bases lay outside the gene matches. CDR3 bases: TGTGCCAGCAGACGAGGGGGGCCAGGGGGCTCACTAGGGGAGACCCAGTACTTC. Its translation: CASRRGGPGGSLGETQYF.

V is TRBV11-2 and J is TRBJ2-5, with D possibly matching TRBD1 (6 bases). The germline V and J ends were trimmed by 4 bases and 2 bases, with 14 bases remaining between them. From germline, CDR1 is SGHAT and CDR2 FQNNGV. The CDR3 sequence is 15 residues long. The CDR3 DNA reads TGTGCCAGCAGCTCGGGACAATTGTCTCAAGAGACCCAGTACTTC. Protein sequence: CASSSGQLSQETQYF.

This clone was counted once. The chain recombines TRBV3-1 (or the pseudogene TRBV3-2) with TRBJ1-2; 8 nucleotides align to TRBD1. V was pared by 0 bases and J by 4 bases, with 4 bases of the junction left unmatched. CDR1 LGHDT and CDR2 YNNKEL come from the germline V gene (reference sequence). CDR3 length equals 15 residues. CDR3 nucleotide sequence: TGTGCCAGCAGCCAAGACAGGGGGCGCGTCTATGGCTACACCTTC. Its protein product is CASSQDRGRVYGYTF.

This chain uses TRBV18 with TRBJ2-4, with a tentative D call TRBD1 (5 bases). Deletions cut 0 bases from V and 4 bases from J, with 7 bases between. Germline lookup yields CDR1 KGHSH and CDR2 LQKENI. The CDR3 contains 14 residues. The CDR3 DNA follows: TGTGCCAGCTCACCACCGGGGCAGAAAAACATTCAGTACTTC. Protein: CASSPPGQKNIQYF.

The rearrangement links TRBV7-6 to TRBJ2-1; TRBD2 agrees at 14 bases. Germline trimming cut 4 bases from V and 7 bases from J; bases unmatched to any gene: 9. The CDR3 has 17 residues. Per the germline V gene, CDR1 is SGHVS and CDR2 is FNYEAQ. The CDR3 region has the DNA TGTGCCAGCAGCTCCCCGACTAGCGGGGGGGCTAAAAATGAGCAGTTCTTC. Its translation: CASSSPTSGGAKNEQFF.

V gene TRBV2 combines with J gene TRBJ2-5, with 7 bases that match TRBD2. The V gene end was trimmed by 6 bases and the J gene end by 5 bases; junction bases not matched to a gene: 6. The CDR3 length is 13 residues. Looked up from germline, CDR1 is SNHLY and CDR2 is FYNNEI. For the CDR3, the DNA is TGTGCCAGCAGGTTCTGGGGGGGGGAGACCCAGTACTTC. Amino acids: CASRFWGGETQYF.

This rearrangement joins TRBV20-1 to TRBJ2-3; maybe TRBD2 (5 bases). Germline loops: CDR1 DFQATT, CDR2 SNEGSKA (reference sequence). CDR3 size: 15 residues. The germline V and J ends were trimmed by 3 bases and 2 bases, with 15 bases remaining between them. The CDR3 coding sequence is TGCAGTGCTAGTCAACTAGTTTCTTACACAGATACGCAGTATTTT. This translates into CSASQLVSYTDTQYF.

CDR3 sequence reads: CASSLGGPGTYEQYF. The CDR3 DNA is TGTGCCAGCAGCTTAGGAGGTCCGGGGACCTACGAGCAGTACTTC. The chain employs TRBV11-3 and TRBJ2-7; a possible D gene is TRBD2 (5 bases). CDR1 and CDR2 from the germline V gene are SGHNT and YENEEA. The CDR3 spans 15 residues. The V gene lost 1 base and the J gene lost 2 bases, with 12 bases spanning the gap.

The V call is TRBV3-1 (or the pseudogene TRBV3-2), the J call TRBJ1-1, with TRBD1 matching over 7 bases. The CDR3 spans 11 residues. After removal of 0 bases from V and 14 bases from J, the junction contained 3 bases not matched to a gene. Germline V CDR1 and CDR2: LGHDT, YNNKEL (reference sequence). The CDR3 loop reads CASSQEGTAFF. CDR3 sequence (DNA): TGTGCCAGCAGCCAAGAGGGGACAGCCTTCTTT.

V gene TRBV11-2 combines with J gene TRBJ1-2; D is ambiguous. Trimming shortened V by 1 base and J by 7 bases, and 19 bases separated the two germline ends. Germline V gene lookup returns CDR1 SGHAT and CDR2 FQNNGV. The CDR3 is 16 residues long. The CDR3 coding sequence is TGTGCCAGCAGCTTAGGAGTAGCAACCACCGGGAGTGGCTACACCTTC. Amino acid sequence: CASSLGVATTGSGYTF.

This clone occurred once. V and J are TRBV7-2 and TRBJ2-7; 9 nucleotides agree with TRBD2. The V gene's germline CDR1 is SGHTA and CDR2 FQGNSA. This CDR3 is 14 amino acids long. V gave up 4 bases and J gave up 3 bases; unmatched junction bases: 4. The CDR3, as DNA: TGTGCCAGCAGCTCGCGGGGGGGCCTCTACGAGCAGTACTTC. This encodes CASSSRGGLYEQYF. The full variable domain, completed using reference TRBV7-2 and TRBJ2-7, is GAGVSQSPSNKVTEKGKDVELRCDPISGHTALYWYRQSLGQGLEFLIYFQGNSAPDKSGLPSDRFSAERTGGSVSTLTIQRTQQEDSAVYLCASSSRGGLYEQYFGPGTRLTVT.

The rearrangement links TRBV5-1 to TRBJ2-7; perhaps TRBD2 as D (5 bases). Germline V gives CDR1 SGHRS, CDR2 YFSETQ. This CDR3 has 14 amino acids. V was cut by 7 bases and J by 2 bases, with 16 bases left in between. The chain's CDR3 is CASQPASGPYEQYF. In DNA, the CDR3 is TGCGCCAGCCAGCCGGCGAGCGGCCCCTACGAGCAGTACTTC.

The J gene is TRBJ2-5, the V gene TRBV27; no definite D call. The CDR3 length is 13 residues. V was trimmed by 5 bases and J by 0 bases, leaving 7 bases between them. CDR1 is MNHEY, CDR2 SMNVEV, per germline (reference sequence). CDR3 region: CASSIVYQETQYF. The CDR3 bases are TGTGCCAGCAGTATCGTGTACCAAGAGACCCAGTACTTC.

The chain carries TRBV7-6 and TRBJ1-4; a possible D gene is TRBD1 (5 bases). Per germline, CDR1 SGHVS and CDR2 FNYEAQ. Trimming took 1 base from V and 0 from J, leaving 9 bases between them. There are 16 residues in the CDR3. CDR3 nucleotide sequence: TGTGCCAGCAGCTTAGGCGGGGGACCAACTAATGAAAAACTGTTTTTT. Translating gives CASSLGGGPTNEKLFF. The variable domain in full, with the rest retrieved from reference TRBV7-6 and TRBJ1-4, is GAGVSQSPRYKVTKRGQDVALRCDPISGHVSLYWYRQALGQGPEFLTYFNYEAQQDKSGLPNDRFSAERPEGSISTLTIQRTEQRDSAMYRCASSLGGGPTNEKLFFGSGTQLSVL.

This sequence joins TRBV6-5 and TRBJ1-2, with 8 nucleotides matching TRBD1. From germline, CDR1 is MNHEY and CDR2 SVGAGI. V lost 7 bases and J lost 3; bases outside the gene matches: 4. The CDR3 consists of 13 residues. CDR3 bases: TGTGCCAGCACCCTGGGACAGGACTATGGCTACACCTTC. Amino acid sequence: CASTLGQDYGYTF.

The genes are TRBV19 and TRBJ1-2, with 11 bases identical to TRBD1. The CDR3 covers 14 residues. CDR1 is LNHDA and CDR2 is SQIVND in the germline V gene (reference sequence). V dropped 7 bases and J dropped 7; count of bases not matched to a gene: 8. The CDR3 DNA sequence: TGTGCCAGTACCACGGGACAGGGGGAAGGTGGCTACACCTTC. Translating gives CASTTGQGEGGYTF.

The V gene is TRBV7-2, the J gene TRBJ2-5; D is possibly TRBD2 (6 bases). The CDR3 extends over 15 amino acids. CDR1 SGHTA and CDR2 FQGNSA come from the germline V gene. Trimming took 2 bases from V and 3 from J, leaving 13 bases between them. This CDR3 reads CASSLRGRGKETQYF. The DNA for the CDR3 is TGTGCCAGCAGCTTAAGGGGCCGGGGGAAAGAGACCCAGTACTTC.

The J gene is TRBJ2-3, the V gene TRBV24-1; 8 nucleotides agree with TRBD1. V lost 3 bases to trimming and J lost 4 bases; unmatched junction nucleotides: 5. Germline assignment: CDR1 KGHDR and CDR2 SFDVKD. The CDR3 length is 15 residues. For the CDR3, the DNA is TGTGCCACCAGTGATCCCGGGGGACAGGCAGATACGCAGTATTTT. It yields the protein CATSDPGGQADTQYF.

The chain combines TRBV14 with TRBJ2-2; 8 nucleotides match TRBD2. V shed 0 bases and J 3 bases; nucleotides not matched to a gene: 6. This CDR3 region has 17 residues. Per the germline V gene, CDR1 is SGHDN and CDR2 is FVKESK. CDR3 coding DNA: TGTGCCAGCAGCCAAGAAATTAGCGGGGTGTACACCGGGGAGCTGTTTTTT. It yields the protein CASSQEISGVYTGELFF.